These 32 T cell receptor beta chains came from one sample sequenced in a study of tumor-infiltrating lymphocytes in localized non-small cell lung cancer (dated by TCRdb to the early 2020s). The method was the immunoSEQ multiplex PCR assay. TCRdb retrieved this table from immuneACCESS and kept in-frame rearrangements only. Not all clones are present; in checked studies, unresolved V genes account for under half, and no reason is known for the remainder. Recorded for this sample are 11,000 or so clones; about 78% of them occurred a single time. Less than 20% of the sample rests with the top ten. The sample consisted of uninvolved lung tissue not adjacent to the tumor. The receptors were sampled from a human donor with non-small cell lung cancer.

In this sample, this clone turned up once. V is TRBV10-3 and J is TRBJ1-1; the match to TRBD1 covers 9 bases. Germline assignment: CDR1 ENHRY and CDR2 SYGVKD. The CDR3 has 14 residues. With 7 bases clipped from V and 4 bases from J, the junction kept 7 bases outside the gene matches. The CDR3 DNA sequence: TGTGCCATCAAGAGACAGGGGGGTTCCACTGAAGCTTTCTTT. It codes for CAIKRQGGSTEAFF.

The chain carries TRBV2 and TRBJ2-1, with D unclear. Looked up from germline, CDR1 is SNHLY and CDR2 is FYNNEI. This CDR3 has 13 residues. Trimming removed 5 bases from V and 7 bases from J, with 12 bases in between. The CDR3: CASSTGPRNEQFF. The CDR3 region has the DNA TGTGCCAGCAGTACCGGGCCCCGTAATGAGCAGTTCTTC.

This clone was seen only a few times. The V and J genes are TRBV15 and TRBJ2-7; 7 bases are shared with TRBD1. CDR1 is LNHNV, CDR2 YYDKDF, per germline (reference sequence). Trimming took 5 bases from V and 2 from J; bases not matched to a gene: 6. This CDR3 is 14 amino acids long. The CDR3 sequence: CATSPRDSPYEQYF. CDR3 bases: TGTGCCACCAGCCCCCGGGACAGCCCCTACGAGCAGTACTTC.

V usage is TRBV20-1 and J usage is TRBJ2-1; perhaps TRBD1 as D (6 bases). V was shortened by 7 bases and J by 9 bases, with 13 bases between the two germline ends. Germline V gives CDR1 DFQATT, CDR2 SNEGSKA (reference sequence). This CDR3 contains 11 residues. The CDR3 DNA reads as TGCAGTGGGACAGCGGAACTTGAGCAGTTCTTC. It yields the protein CSGTAELEQFF.

This chain uses TRBV11-1 with TRBJ2-5; tentative D call: TRBD1 (5 bases). This CDR3 has 16 amino acids. Trimming removed 4 bases at V and 1 base at J, with 16 bases between. Germline V gene sequence: CDR1 SGHAT, CDR2 FQDESV (reference sequence). This chain's CDR3 is CASSSQGARTQETQYF. The CDR3, as DNA: TGTGCCAGCAGCTCCCAGGGTGCCAGGACCCAAGAGACCCAGTACTTC. The full variable domain, with the rest looked up from reference TRBV11-1 and TRBJ2-5, is EAEVAQSPRYKITEKSQAVAFWCDPISGHATLYWYRQILGQGPELLVQFQDESVVDDSQLPKDRFSAERLKGVDSTLKIQPAELGDSAMYLCASSSQGARTQETQYFGPGTRLLVL.

The chain has TRBV4-1 and TRBJ2-1, with D perhaps TRBD2 (5 bases). V lost 1 base to trimming and J lost 4 bases, with 20 bases between them. Germline CDR1 reads MGHRA; CDR2 reads YSYEKL. This CDR3 has 18 residues. The CDR3 sequence: CASSQVGGLRTYYNEQFF. The CDR3 region has the DNA TGCGCCAGCAGCCAAGTGGGCGGGTTGCGGACCTATTACAATGAGCAGTTCTTC.

This clone was found a few times. The chain couples TRBV6-1 to TRBJ1-4; D is possibly TRBD1 (5 bases). V shed 1 base and J shed 7 bases, with 13 bases lying between them. CDR3 length equals 15 residues. CDR1 and CDR2 (germline): MNHNS, SASEGT. The CDR3 nucleotides are TGTGCCAGCAGTGAAGTCGGAGGGGAGGTTGAAAAACTGTTTTTT. Its protein is CASSEVGGEVEKLFF.

This clone came up a few times. V gene TRBV6-5 combines with J gene TRBJ1-2; D unclear. The CDR3 runs to 12 residues. Trimming removed 9 bases at V and 1 base at J, with 9 bases between. CDR1 is MNHEY and CDR2 is SVGAGI in the germline V gene. For the CDR3, the DNA is TGTGCCAGTCGGGGATTTAACTATGGCTACACCTTC. This translates into CASRGFNYGYTF.

This chain uses TRBV28 with TRBJ1-5, with D possibly being TRBD1 (6 bases). V gave up 5 bases and J gave up 6 bases, with 8 bases separating them. CDR3 length equals 12 residues. CDR1 is MDHEN and CDR2 is SYDVKM in the germline V gene. The CDR3 loop is CASSLQGQPQHF. The CDR3 DNA sequence: TGTGCCAGCAGTCTACAGGGTCAGCCCCAGCATTTT. Combining the CDR3 with reference TRBV28 and TRBJ1-5 gives the whole variable domain DVKVTQSSRYLVKRTGEKVFLECVQDMDHENMFWYRQDPGLGLRLIYFSYDVKMKEKGDIPEGYSVSREKKERFSLILESASTNQTSMYLCASSLQGQPQHFGDGTRLSIL.

The genes are TRBV29-1 and TRBJ2-5, with 11 bases lining up with TRBD2. Germline CDR1 and CDR2: SQVTM and ANQGSEA. V shed 1 base, J shed 5 bases, and the junction held 12 bases outside the gene matches. The CDR3 has 17 residues. CDR3 sequence: CSVEGFSGGAVGETQYF. CDR3 sequence (DNA): TGCAGCGTTGAAGGGTTTAGCGGGGGGGCCGTTGGTGAGACCCAGTACTTC. Based on the CDR3 plus reference TRBV29-1 and TRBJ2-5, the full variable domain is SAVISQKPSRDICQRGTSLTIQCQVDSQVTMMFWYRQQPGQSLTLIATANQGSEATYESGFVIDKFPISRPNLTFSTLTVSNMSPEDSSIYLCSVEGFSGGAVGETQYFGPGTRLLVL.

The chain has TRBV28 and TRBJ2-1; weak D call: TRBD1 (5 bases). With 7 bases removed from V and 8 bases from J, the gap between germline ends came to 21 bases. CDR1 and CDR2 from the germline V gene are MDHEN and SYDVKM. This CDR3 contains 15 residues. The CDR3 is CASTDSRTGRDEQFF. DNA of the CDR3: TGTGCCAGCACTGATAGCAGAACAGGTAGAGATGAGCAGTTCTTC.

The chain uses TRBV2 and TRBJ2-1, with 8 nucleotides matching TRBD2. The CDR3 is 13 residues long. CDR1 is SNHLY, CDR2 FYNNEI, per germline. The J segment lost 10 bases and the V segment lost 8 bases, leaving 10 bases of the junction unmatched. CDR3 sequence (DNA): TGTGCCAGCTTTGGGACTAGGGGAGAAGAGCAGTTCTTC. Its translation: CASFGTRGEEQFF.

CDR3 in DNA: TGCGCCAGCAGCCAAGAAGTGAACACTGAAGCTTTCTTT. This gives the protein CASSQEVNTEAFF. This sequence joins TRBV4-1 and TRBJ1-1; D call uncertain. Trimming cost V 0 bases and J 0 bases, with 2 bases left between them. The CDR3 is made up of 13 amino acids. Germline V gene lookup returns CDR1 MGHRA and CDR2 YSYEKL.

This clone ranks as large (0.1 to 1%). The chain combines TRBV4-3 with TRBJ2-2, with D perhaps TRBD1 (6 bases). In germline, CDR1 is LGHNA, CDR2 YSLEER. The CDR3 extends over 15 amino acids. Trimming removed 2 bases at V and 5 bases at J, with 12 bases between. The chain's CDR3 is CASSQNRQETGELFF. DNA for the CDR3: TGCGCCAGCAGCCAAAATAGACAGGAGACCGGGGAGCTGTTTTTT.

This CDR3 is CASSLKETQYF. The CDR3 DNA reads TGTGCCAGCAGCTTAAAAGAGACCCAGTACTTC. V and J are TRBV7-9 and TRBJ2-5; D gene ambiguous. The CDR3 contains 11 residues. Per the germline V gene, CDR1 is SEHNR and CDR2 is FQNEAQ (reference sequence). Trimming removed 2 bases at V and 3 bases at J, with 1 base between.

V gene TRBV7-2 combines with J gene TRBJ2-3; D remains unclear. The ends were cut back, 3 bases at V and 4 bases at J, with 5 bases in the middle. Germline values: CDR1 SGHTA, CDR2 FQGNSA. The CDR3 is 12 residues long. CDR3 bases: TGTGCCAGCAGCTTGTACTCAGATACGCAGTATTTT. It is translated as CASSLYSDTQYF.

This clone turned up a few times. The chain has TRBV13 and TRBJ2-2; weak D call: TRBD2 (6 bases). V shed 6 bases and J shed 1 base, with 6 bases lying between them. The CDR3 has 13 amino acids. The germline gives CDR1 PRHDT, CDR2 FYEKMQ (reference sequence). The CDR3 DNA reads as TGTGCCAGCAGGCGGGGGAACACCGGGGAGCTGTTTTTT. This sequence encodes CASRRGNTGELFF.

This clone came up once. The chain links TRBV2 to TRBJ1-1; D possibly corresponds to TRBD1 (6 bases). In germline, CDR1 is SNHLY, CDR2 FYNNEI. The CDR3 covers 13 residues. The V end was cut by 6 bases, the J end by 3 bases, with 11 bases between. CDR3: CASREQGYTEAFF. In DNA form, the CDR3 reads TGTGCCAGCAGAGAACAGGGATACACTGAAGCTTTCTTT.

This clone was seen more than once but under ten times. The V call is TRBV11-2, the J call TRBJ1-5, with TRBD1 as a possible D gene (5 bases). The CDR3 has 15 residues. CDR1 and CDR2 (germline): SGHAT, FQNNGV. The V end lost 5 bases, the J end lost 1 base, and 12 bases lay between the germline ends. The DNA for the CDR3 is TGTGCCAGCAGCCCAGGTTGGGGGAGCAATCAGCCCCAGCATTTT. Its translation is CASSPGWGSNQPQHF.

This chain uses TRBV5-1 with TRBJ2-5; no reliable D call. Per the germline V gene, CDR1 is SGHRS and CDR2 is YFSETQ. The length of the CDR3 is 13 residues. V lost 2 bases and J lost 5, with 10 bases in between. The CDR3: CASSLMPGETQYF. The CDR3 nucleotides read TGCGCCAGCAGCTTAATGCCTGGGGAGACCCAGTACTTC.

This rearrangement joins TRBV5-1 to TRBJ1-5, with D uncertain. The germline gives CDR1 SGHRS, CDR2 YFSETQ. This CDR3 has 15 residues. V lost 4 bases and J 0 bases, leaving 11 bases between the germline ends. The CDR3 protein is CASSPGGTSNQPQHF. The CDR3 bases are TGCGCCAGCAGCCCCGGAGGTACTAGCAATCAGCCCCAGCATTTT.

This chain connects TRBV6-6 to TRBJ2-5; TRBD1 agrees at 7 bases. CDR3 length equals 14 residues. CDR1 is MNHNY and CDR2 is SVGAGI in the germline V gene (reference sequence). The J segment lost 7 bases and the V segment lost 6 bases, leaving 11 bases of the junction unmatched. CDR3 DNA sequence: TGTGCCAGCAGAACTACAGGGGATGGTGTGACCCAGTACTTC. This sequence encodes CASRTTGDGVTQYF.

V usage is TRBV4-1 and J usage is TRBJ2-7; D possibly corresponds to TRBD2 (6 bases). Germline V CDR1 and CDR2: MGHRA, YSYEKL. The CDR3 loop spans 15 amino acids. V gave up 5 bases and J gave up 0 bases, with 14 bases separating them. In nucleotides, the CDR3 is TGCGCCAGCAGCGAGGGACTCCTAAGCTCCTACGAGCAGTACTTC. Translation: CASSEGLLSSYEQYF.

The genes are TRBV4-3 and TRBJ1-2; D possibly corresponds to TRBD1 (6 bases). This CDR3 region has 17 residues. The V gene lost 0 bases and the J gene lost 3 bases, with 17 bases spanning the gap. Germline lookup yields CDR1 LGHNA and CDR2 YSLEER. CDR3 amino acids: CASSQDAQGGFHYGYTF. The CDR3 DNA sequence: TGCGCCAGCAGCCAAGATGCGCAAGGGGGTTTCCACTATGGCTACACCTTC.

The chain uses TRBV30 and TRBJ1-6; tentatively, D is TRBD1 (6 bases). V was cut by 5 bases and J by 1 base, with 15 bases left in between. The CDR3 extends over 16 amino acids. Germline assignment: CDR1 GTSNPN and CDR2 SVGIG (reference sequence). For the CDR3, the DNA is TGTGCCTGGGGTACTGCAGGGGAATCCTATAATTCACCCCTCCACTTT. Amino acids: CAWGTAGESYNSPLHF.

This clone occurred a few times. The V call is TRBV28, the J call TRBJ2-3, with D possibly being TRBD2 (6 bases). The CDR3 loop spans 16 amino acids. The ends were cut back, 5 bases at V and 6 bases at J, with 21 bases in the middle. CDR1 MDHEN and CDR2 SYDVKM come from the germline V gene. CDR3 loop: CASSPTTSSAEDTQYF. Here the CDR3 DNA reads TGTGCCAGCAGTCCAACAACCTCTAGCGCTGAGGATACGCAGTATTTT.

The CDR3 is CASSFQGRETQYF. Here the CDR3 DNA reads TGCGCCAGCAGCTTTCAGGGCAGGGAGACCCAGTACTTC. The chain employs TRBV5-1 and TRBJ2-5; D is perhaps TRBD1 (5 bases). CDR3 size: 13 residues. Germline V gene data show CDR1 as SGHRS and CDR2 as YFSETQ. Trimming removed 2 bases from V and 5 bases from J, with 10 bases in between.

Sample share makes this clone medium-sized. The V call is TRBV27, the J call TRBJ1-6, with D hard to call. Trimming shortened V by 5 bases and J by 0 bases, and 14 bases separated the two germline ends. The germline gives CDR1 MNHEY, CDR2 SMNVEV (reference sequence). The CDR3 is 17 amino acids. CDR3 DNA sequence: TGTGCCAGCAGTCCCCAGTACCGGAGCTCCTATAATTCACCCCTCCACTTT. Protein: CASSPQYRSSYNSPLHF.

The chain has TRBV6-6 and TRBJ2-1; 9 bases are a match to TRBD1. The length of the CDR3 is 13 residues. CDR1 and CDR2 (germline): MNHNY, SVGAGI (reference sequence). The V gene end was trimmed by 11 bases and the J gene end by 8 bases; junction bases not matched to a gene: 10. This CDR3 reads CAGRDRVGYEQFF. Here the CDR3 DNA reads TGTGCCGGCCGGGACAGGGTAGGATATGAGCAGTTCTTC.

The rearrangement uses TRBV7-2 and TRBJ1-5; D gene uncertain. This CDR3 region has 12 residues. The V and J ends lost 5 bases and 7 bases respectively, with 9 bases between them. Germline assignment: CDR1 SGHTA and CDR2 FQGNSA. The CDR3 sequence: CASSRPGQPQHF. CDR3 DNA sequence: TGTGCCAGCAGCCGGCCGGGGCAGCCCCAGCATTTT. Variable domain in full (rest from reference TRBV7-2 and TRBJ1-5): GAGVSQSPSNKVTEKGKDVELRCDPISGHTALYWYRQSLGQGLEFLIYFQGNSAPDKSGLPSDRFSAERTGGSVSTLTIQRTQQEDSAVYLCASSRPGQPQHFGDGTRLSIL.

This clone was counted a few times. This rearrangement joins TRBV7-9 to TRBJ1-1, with no clear D. Trimming pared 4 bases from V and 0 bases from J, leaving 6 bases between. Germline lookup yields CDR1 SEHNR and CDR2 FQNEAQ (reference sequence). The CDR3 loop spans 13 amino acids. The CDR3 here is CASSSGMNTEAFF. DNA of the CDR3: TGTGCCAGCAGCTCTGGAATGAACACTGAAGCTTTCTTT. The full variable domain, its missing parts supplied by reference TRBV7-9 and TRBJ1-1, is DTGVSQNPRHKITKRGQNVTFRCDPISEHNRLYWYRQTLGQGPEFLTYFQNEAQLEKSRLLSDRFSAERPKGSFSTLEIQRTEQGDSAMYLCASSSGMNTEAFFGQGTRLTVV.

This clone was detected only once. V gene TRBV23-1 combines with J gene TRBJ2-1; no clear D. Being an ORF, TRBV23-1 has a function that is uncertain. The CDR3 has 11 amino acids. Trimming shortened V by 8 bases and J by 8 bases, and 10 bases separated the two germline ends. The CDR3 DNA reads as TGCGCCAGCGCCCCCCGGGATGAGCAGTTCTTC. This codes for CASAPRDEQFF.